Each of the 7 T cell receptor beta chains below was sequenced from the same sample in a study of control samples from healthy donors and cancer patients. Here immunoSEQ multiplex PCR was the method, and the copy in TCRdb shows in-frame clones only, minus some. Seen here are roughly 370,000 clones, 90% observed once, and the top ten hold roughly 6.4%. Sequences were obtained from PBMCs. The source is a man aged 35 to 55 with head and neck cancer.

This clone was counted once. J is TRBJ2-2 and V is TRBV29-1, with a weak D call TRBD1 (5 bases). Trimming shortened V by 2 bases and J by 4 bases, and 14 bases separated the two germline ends. Germline-derived CDR1 and CDR2 are SQVTM and ANQGSEA. This CDR3 region has 15 residues. The CDR3 loop is CSVESADKSTGELFF. The DNA of the CDR3 is TGCAGCGTTGAATCTGCGGACAAAAGCACCGGGGAGCTGTTTTTT.

This clone was observed once. The gene calls are TRBV12-5 and TRBJ2-7; D is perhaps TRBD2 (7 bases). V lost 0 bases and J lost 2, with 11 bases in between. The germline V gene has CDR1 LGHNT and CDR2 FRNRAP. CDR3 size: 15 residues. CDR3 sequence reads: CASGLVGEGAYEQYF. The CDR3 DNA reads as TGTGCTAGTGGTTTGGTAGGGGAGGGGGCCTACGAGCAGTACTTC. The full variable domain, rest sourced from reference TRBV12-5 and TRBJ2-7, is DARVTQTPRHKVTEMGQEVTMRCQPILGHNTVFWYRQTMMQGLELLAYFRNRAPLDDSGMPKDRFSAEMPDATLATLKIQPSEPRDSAVYFCASGLVGEGAYEQYFGPGTRLTVT.

The J gene is TRBJ1-6, the V gene TRBV14, with 8 bases aligning to TRBD1. V lost 4 bases to trimming and J lost 7 bases; unmatched junction nucleotides: 3. Germline values: CDR1 SGHDN, CDR2 FVKESK. The CDR3 is made up of 14 amino acids. The DNA of the CDR3 is TGTGCCAGCAGCCTCGACAGGGGAAATTCACCCCTCCACTTT. It translates to CASSLDRGNSPLHF.

V gene TRBV7-6 combines with J gene TRBJ2-7; 9 nucleotides match TRBD2. With V trimmed by 5 bases and J by 5 bases, 13 bases remained unmatched. CDR3 length: 16 residues. Germline loops: CDR1 SGHVS, CDR2 FNYEAQ. Written as DNA, the CDR3 is TGTGCCAGCAGCACCCCAGGGGCGGGAGGGCCCAACGAGCAGTACTTC. Encoded protein: CASSTPGAGGPNEQYF.

J is TRBJ1-5 and V is TRBV19; D possibly corresponds to TRBD1 (5 bases). V was trimmed by 10 bases and J by 6 bases, leaving 16 bases between them. From germline, CDR1 is LNHDA and CDR2 SQIVND (reference sequence). The CDR3 has 13 residues. DNA of the CDR3: TGTGCCACCTCTCCGGGACTGAGTCAGCCCCAGCATTTT. It yields the protein CATSPGLSQPQHF.

The rearrangement uses TRBV30 and TRBJ1-6, with D perhaps matching TRBD1 (6 bases). This CDR3 is 17 amino acids long. V lost 1 base, J lost 9 bases, and 22 bases lay in between. In germline, CDR1 is GTSNPN, CDR2 SVGIG (reference sequence). CDR3 in amino acids: CAWSEGLTGAGGSPLHF. The DNA for the CDR3 is TGTGCCTGGAGTGAGGGCTTAACGGGGGCCGGGGGTTCACCCCTCCACTTT.

The chain carries TRBV9 and TRBJ1-4; a weak D match, TRBD1 (6 bases). There are 16 residues in the CDR3. Looked up from germline, CDR1 is SGDLS and CDR2 is YYNGEE. The V gene lost 3 bases and the J gene lost 3 bases, with 15 bases spanning the gap. In DNA form, the CDR3 reads TGTGCCAGCAGCGCAAACGTACAGGGTCCTAATGAAAAACTGTTTTTT. Its protein product is CASSANVQGPNEKLFF.